Listed here is a single TCR beta chain. Antigen specificity is unknown. Germline V gene lookup returns CDR1 SEHNR and CDR2 FQNEAQ (reference sequence). V lost 3 bases to trimming and J lost 2 bases, with 10 bases between them. CDR3 length: 14 residues. Sequencing relied on a cDNA template that was reverse transcribed from extracted RNA. Produced via immunoSEQ multiplex PCR; TCRdb's table is partial and in-frame only. This sample has about 19,000 clones; 59% occur once, and the top ten carry around 8%. As for treatment: oral pan-JAK inhibitor, 5-10 mg twice daily. Samples from alopecia areata patients were lesional scalp punch biopsies and peripheral blood. These data are taken from a study of CD8+ T cells in alopecia areata. Findings and limits, study-wide: Scalp samples also contribute reads from the resident alphabeta T cells found in normal skin. Scalp clonality dropped significantly under tofacitinib, as did expanded CD8+ top-100 clones. While tofacitinib was given, many expanded lesional clones persisted in scalp and blood. Mice showed TCR sharing more clearly than patients did, possibly owing to HLA.

The starting material was skin, obtained at week 4, from a patient treated with tofacitinib. The chain is built from TRBV7-9 and TRBJ1-2, with D hard to call. This TCR was recovered from a human donor with alopecia areata. The CDR3 DNA sequence: TGTGCCAGCAGCTTCGAAGGATTCAACTATGGCTACACCTTC. It codes for CASSFEGFNYGYTF.